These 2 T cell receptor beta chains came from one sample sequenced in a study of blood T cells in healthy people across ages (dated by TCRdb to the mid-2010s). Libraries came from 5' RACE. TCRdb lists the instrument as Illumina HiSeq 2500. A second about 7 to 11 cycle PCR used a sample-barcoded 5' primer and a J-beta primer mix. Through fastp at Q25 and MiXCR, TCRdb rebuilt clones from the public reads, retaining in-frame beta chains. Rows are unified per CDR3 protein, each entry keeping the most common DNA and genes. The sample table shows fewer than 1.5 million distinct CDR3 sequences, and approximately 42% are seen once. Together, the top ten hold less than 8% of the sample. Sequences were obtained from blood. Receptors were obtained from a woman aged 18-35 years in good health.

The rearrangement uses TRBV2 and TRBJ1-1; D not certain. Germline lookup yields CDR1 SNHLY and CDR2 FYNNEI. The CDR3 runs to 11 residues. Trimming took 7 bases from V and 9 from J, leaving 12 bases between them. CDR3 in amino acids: CASIWAGKAFF. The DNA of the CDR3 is TGTGCCAGCATTTGGGCAGGCAAAGCTTTCTTT.

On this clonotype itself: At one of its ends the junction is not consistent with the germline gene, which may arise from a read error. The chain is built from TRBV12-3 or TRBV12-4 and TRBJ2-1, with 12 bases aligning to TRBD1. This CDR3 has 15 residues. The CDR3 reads CAGSTGTGGWNEQFF. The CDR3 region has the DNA TGTGCCGGCAGCACCGGGACAGGGGGCTGGAATGAGCAGTTCTTC.